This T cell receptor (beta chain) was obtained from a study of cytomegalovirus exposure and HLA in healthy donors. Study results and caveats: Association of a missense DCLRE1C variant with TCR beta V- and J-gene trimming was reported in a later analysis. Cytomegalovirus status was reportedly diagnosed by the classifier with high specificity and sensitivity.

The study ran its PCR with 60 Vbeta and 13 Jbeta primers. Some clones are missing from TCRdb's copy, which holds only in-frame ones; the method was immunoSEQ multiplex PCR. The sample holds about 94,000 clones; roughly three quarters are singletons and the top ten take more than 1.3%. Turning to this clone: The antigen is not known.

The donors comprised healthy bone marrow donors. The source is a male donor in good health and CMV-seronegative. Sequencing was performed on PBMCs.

The CDR3 is CASSLGQGVSYGYTF. The CDR3 region has the DNA TGTGCCAGCAGTCTAGGACAGGGGGTCTCATATGGCTACACCTTC. The rearrangement links TRBV2 to TRBJ1-2; the match to TRBD1 covers 10 bases. This CDR3 is 15 amino acids long. Germline loops: CDR1 SNHLY, CDR2 FYNNEI. Trimming took 5 bases from V and 5 from J; bases not matched to a gene: 8.